This T cell receptor (beta chain) was captured in a study of blood T cell repertoires in COVID-19. The V gene lost 7 bases and the J gene lost 3 bases, with 20 bases spanning the gap. CDR3 length equals 16 residues. Germline V gene lookup returns CDR1 MDHEN and CDR2 SYDVKM. Here immunoSEQ multiplex PCR was the method, and the copy in TCRdb shows in-frame clones only, minus some. The sample yields roughly 100,000 clones, less than 85% seen once. This clonotype originated in a woman aged 55 to 70 with acute or convalescent COVID-19. This chain uses TRBV28 with TRBJ2-3; weak D call: TRBD2 (5 bases). The sample comprised peripheral blood. The chain's CDR3 is CASTSVGFRGTDTQYF. The CDR3 coding sequence is TGTGCCAGCACCTCGGTGGGCTTCCGGGGAACAGATACGCAGTATTTT. The entire variable domain, with the rest obtained from reference TRBV28 and TRBJ2-3, is as follows: DVKVTQSSRYLVKRTGEKVFLECVQDMDHENMFWYRQDPGLGLRLIYFSYDVKMKEKGDIPEGYSVSREKKERFSLILESASTNQTSMYLCASTSVGFRGTDTQYFGPGTRLTVL.